These 13 T cell receptor beta chains originate from one sample sequenced in a study of CD8+ T cells in alopecia areata. Alopecia areata patients provided lesional scalp punch biopsies and peripheral blood, both collected for the study. The authors extracted RNA and reverse transcribed it into cDNA as the sequencing template. Some clones are missing from TCRdb's copy, which holds only in-frame ones; the method was immunoSEQ multiplex PCR. The table shows approximately 12,000 clones, with over 60% occurring only once. The sample consisted of skin. Receptors originate from a human donor with alopecia areata.

The chain is built from TRBV2 and TRBJ1-4; D is unresolved. V lost 4 bases and J 8 bases, leaving 11 bases between the germline ends. The CDR3 has 13 residues. Germline V gene data show CDR1 as SNHLY and CDR2 as FYNNEI. CDR3 nucleotides: TGTGCCAGCAGTGTTGGCCGATGGGAAAAACTGTTTTTT. As protein: CASSVGRWEKLFF.

This clone turned up a few times. The V gene is TRBV25-1, the J gene TRBJ2-1; TRBD2 aligns across 8 bases. Germline trimming cut 0 bases from V and 10 bases from J; bases unmatched to any gene: 8. CDR1 MGHDK and CDR2 SYGVNS come from the germline V gene. The length of the CDR3 is 15 residues. The CDR3 here is CASSEYNRGGWEQFF. In DNA form, the CDR3 reads TGTGCCAGCAGTGAATATAATCGGGGGGGCTGGGAGCAGTTCTTC.

J is TRBJ2-1 and V is TRBV5-1, with unresolved D. The CDR3 extends over 16 amino acids. V lost 4 bases and J 0 bases, leaving 14 bases between the germline ends. In germline, CDR1 is SGHRS, CDR2 YFSETQ. CDR3 region: CASSRAVSSSYNEQFF. The CDR3 DNA sequence: TGCGCCAGCAGCCGGGCCGTATCGAGCTCCTACAATGAGCAGTTCTTC.

This chain links TRBV10-2 with TRBJ2-3; the D gene is possibly TRBD2 (6 bases). The CDR3 totals 14 residues. The germline V gene encodes CDR1 WSHSY and CDR2 SAAADI. Trimming stripped 8 bases from V and 0 bases from J, with 12 bases between. The CDR3 here is CASARGGSTDTQYF. The CDR3 DNA reads TGCGCCAGCGCAAGGGGAGGAAGCACAGATACGCAGTATTTT.

The J gene is TRBJ2-7, the V gene TRBV29-1, with D perhaps assigned TRBD1 or TRBD2 (6 bases each). Germline lookup yields CDR1 SQVTM and CDR2 ANQGSEA. This CDR3 has 16 amino acids. Trimming removed 6 bases from V and 1 base from J, with 22 bases in between. CDR3 bases: TGCAGCGTGGAGGGAAGCGAGGGGGAGCGGTCCTACGAGCAGTACTTC. As protein: CSVEGSEGERSYEQYF.

The V gene is TRBV7-2, the J gene TRBJ2-7; 9 bases line up with TRBD2. The CDR3 extends over 17 amino acids. CDR1 SGHTA and CDR2 FQGNSA come from the germline V gene. V was pared by 3 bases and J by 1 base, with 10 bases of the junction left unmatched. As DNA, the CDR3 is TGTGCCAGCAGCTTCTTGGGCGGGGGGGGACGATCCTACGAGCAGTACTTC. It yields the protein CASSFLGGGGRSYEQYF.

The genes are TRBV29-1 and TRBJ2-1; D unclear. The V end lost 8 bases, the J end lost 10 bases, and 12 bases lay between the germline ends. The CDR3 runs to 10 residues. CDR1 and CDR2 (germline): SQVTM, ANQGSEA. The CDR3 loop is CSPGLGEQFF. The DNA of the CDR3 is TGCAGCCCCGGGCTTGGGGAGCAGTTCTTC.

This clone was counted a few times. The CDR3 sequence is CATLRDRTFF. The CDR3 DNA reads TGTGCCACGCTACGGGACCGGACGTTCTTC. The chain carries TRBV7-9 and TRBJ2-1; D is possibly TRBD1 or TRBD2 (5 bases each). V lost 10 bases and J lost 15, with 16 bases in between. The germline CDR1 and CDR2 sequences are SEHNR and FQNEAQ (reference sequence). This CDR3 contains 10 residues.

V gene TRBV9 combines with J gene TRBJ2-5; TRBD2 agrees at 8 bases. With 0 bases clipped from V and 5 bases from J, the junction kept 6 bases outside the gene matches. This CDR3 comprises 15 residues. Germline loops: CDR1 SGDLS, CDR2 YYNGEE. The CDR3 nucleotides are TGTGCCAGCAGCGTAGCCGCGGGGGGAAGGGAGACCCAGTACTTC. Protein product: CASSVAAGGRETQYF.

The chain employs TRBV7-9 and TRBJ2-7; 10 nucleotides line up with TRBD2. This CDR3 has 16 residues. With V trimmed by 5 bases and J by 3 bases, 10 bases remained unmatched. The germline V gene encodes CDR1 SEHNR and CDR2 FQNEAQ (reference sequence). The CDR3, as DNA: TGTGCCAGCAGCACCGTCACCCGGACTAGCGGCTACGAGCAGTACTTC. This codes for CASSTVTRTSGYEQYF.

This clone was detected only a few times. The rearrangement uses TRBV6-6 and TRBJ1-1, with TRBD1 matching 7 bases. Germline values: CDR1 MNHNY, CDR2 SVGAGI (reference sequence). The CDR3 has 15 amino acids. Trimming cost V 7 bases and J 0 bases; bases outside gene matches: 8. The CDR3 bases are TGTGCCAGCACCCAACCGGGACAGCTGAACACTGAAGCTTTCTTT. Encoded protein: CASTQPGQLNTEAFF.

This CDR3 reads CATKTNPTGELFF. Written as DNA, the CDR3 is TGTGCCACCAAAACCAACCCTACCGGGGAGCTGTTTTTT. J is TRBJ2-2 and V is TRBV7-9, with D unresolved. Germline V lookup: CDR1 SEHNR, CDR2 FQNEAQ (reference sequence). This CDR3 region has 13 residues. With 10 bases removed from V and 5 bases from J, the gap between germline ends came to 14 bases.

This chain uses TRBV5-1 with TRBJ2-5, with D perhaps assigned TRBD1 or TRBD2 (5 bases each). Germline loops: CDR1 SGHRS, CDR2 YFSETQ. With 4 bases removed from V and 1 base from J, the gap between germline ends came to 11 bases. There are 14 residues in the CDR3. CDR3 DNA: TGCGCCAGCAGCCCACGGGACGGCCAAGAGACCCAGTACTTC. It yields the protein CASSPRDGQETQYF. The full variable domain, in which reference TRBV5-1 and TRBJ2-5 provide the parts outside the CDR3, is KAGVTQTPRYLIKTRGQQVTLSCSPISGHRSVSWYQQTPGQGLQFLFEYFSETQRNKGNFPGRFSGRQFSNSRSEMNVSTLELGDSALYLCASSPRDGQETQYFGPGTRLLVL.